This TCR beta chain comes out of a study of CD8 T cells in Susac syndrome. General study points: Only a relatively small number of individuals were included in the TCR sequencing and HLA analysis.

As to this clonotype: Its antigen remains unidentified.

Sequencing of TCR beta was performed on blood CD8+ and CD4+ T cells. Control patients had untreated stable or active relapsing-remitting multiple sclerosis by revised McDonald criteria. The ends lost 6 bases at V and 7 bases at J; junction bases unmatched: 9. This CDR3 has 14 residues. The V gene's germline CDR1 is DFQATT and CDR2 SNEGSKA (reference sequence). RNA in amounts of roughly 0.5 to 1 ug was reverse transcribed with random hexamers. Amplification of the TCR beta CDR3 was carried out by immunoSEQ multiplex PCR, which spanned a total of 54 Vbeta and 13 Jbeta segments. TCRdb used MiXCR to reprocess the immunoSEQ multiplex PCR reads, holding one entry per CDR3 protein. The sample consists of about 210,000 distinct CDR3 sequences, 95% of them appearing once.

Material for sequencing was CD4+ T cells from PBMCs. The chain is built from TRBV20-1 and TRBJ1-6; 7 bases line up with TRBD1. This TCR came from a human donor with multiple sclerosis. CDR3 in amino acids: CSAKGGQPNSPLHF. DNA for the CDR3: TGCAGTGCGAAGGGGGGACAGCCGAATTCACCCCTCCACTTT.